What follows are 2 T cell receptor beta chains derived from one specimen sequenced in a study of cytomegalovirus exposure and HLA in healthy donors. PCR employed 60 Vbeta and 13 Jbeta primers. The repertoire was sequenced with immunoSEQ multiplex PCR; TCRdb's copy has only in-frame clones and lacks some. The sample contains fewer than 250,000 clones, around nine tenths of which appear only once. Sample: PBMCs. These receptors originate from a woman under 30 in good health and CMV-seronegative.

The chain is built from TRBV9 and TRBJ2-1; the D gene is possibly TRBD2 (6 bases). Germline V gives CDR1 SGDLS, CDR2 YYNGEE. Trimming removed 3 bases from V and 7 bases from J, with 20 bases in between. CDR3 length equals 16 residues. CDR3: CASSAPIGLGGNEQFF. The CDR3 region has the DNA TGTGCCAGCAGCGCCCCCATTGGACTGGGGGGAAATGAGCAGTTCTTC.

The chain combines TRBV5-1 with TRBJ2-1; no firm D call. The CDR3 sequence is 12 residues long. The V gene lost 2 bases and the J gene lost 3 bases, with 3 bases spanning the gap. Germline CDR1 reads SGHRS; CDR2 reads YFSETQ. The CDR3 nucleotides read TGCGCCAGCAGCTTCATCTACAATGAGCAGTTCTTC. It translates to CASSFIYNEQFF.